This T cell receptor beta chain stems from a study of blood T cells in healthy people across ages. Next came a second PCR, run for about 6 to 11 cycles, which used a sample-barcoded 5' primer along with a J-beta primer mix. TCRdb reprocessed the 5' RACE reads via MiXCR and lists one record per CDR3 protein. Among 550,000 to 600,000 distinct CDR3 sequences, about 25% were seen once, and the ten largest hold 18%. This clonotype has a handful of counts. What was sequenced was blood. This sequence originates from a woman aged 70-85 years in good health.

This CDR3 reads CASASWDEQFF. The CDR3 coding sequence is TGTGCTAGTGCGAGCTGGGATGAGCAGTTCTTC. V and J are TRBV12-5 and TRBJ2-1; D call uncertain. This CDR3 has 11 amino acids. V lost 7 bases and J 8 bases, leaving 9 bases between the germline ends. The germline V gene has CDR1 LGHNT and CDR2 FRNRAP. Together with reference TRBV12-5 and TRBJ2-1, the CDR3 gives the full variable domain: DARVTQTPRHKVTEMGQEVTMRCQPILGHNTVFWYRQTMMQGLELLAYFRNRAPLDDSGMPKDRFSAEMPDATLATLKIQPSEPRDSAVYFCASASWDEQFFGPGTRLTVL.